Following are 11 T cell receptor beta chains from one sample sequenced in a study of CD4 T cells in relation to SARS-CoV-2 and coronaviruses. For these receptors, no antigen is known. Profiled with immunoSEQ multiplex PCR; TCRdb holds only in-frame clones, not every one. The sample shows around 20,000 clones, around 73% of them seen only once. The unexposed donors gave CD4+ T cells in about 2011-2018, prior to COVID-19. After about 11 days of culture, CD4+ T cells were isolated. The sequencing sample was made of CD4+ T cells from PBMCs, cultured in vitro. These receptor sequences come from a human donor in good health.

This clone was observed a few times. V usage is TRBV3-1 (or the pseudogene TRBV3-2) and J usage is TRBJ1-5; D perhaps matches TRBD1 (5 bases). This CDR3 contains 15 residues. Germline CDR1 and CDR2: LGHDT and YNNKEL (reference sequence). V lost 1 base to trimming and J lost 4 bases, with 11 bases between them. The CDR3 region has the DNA TGTGCCAGCAGCCAAGGAGGGACTGGGAATCAGCCCCAGCATTTT. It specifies CASSQGGTGNQPQHF.

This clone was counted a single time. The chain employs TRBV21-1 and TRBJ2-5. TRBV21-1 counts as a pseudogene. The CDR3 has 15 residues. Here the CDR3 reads CASSRGQGIQETQYF. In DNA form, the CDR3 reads TGTGCCAGCAGCCGGGGGCAGGGGATTCAAGAGACCCAGTACTTC.

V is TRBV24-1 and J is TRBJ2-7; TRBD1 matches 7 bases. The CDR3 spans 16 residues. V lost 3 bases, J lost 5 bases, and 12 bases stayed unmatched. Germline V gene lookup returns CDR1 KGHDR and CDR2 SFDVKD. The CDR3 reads CATSDPSDRAGHEQYF. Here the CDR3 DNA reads TGTGCCACCAGTGATCCCTCAGACAGGGCGGGCCACGAGCAGTACTTC.

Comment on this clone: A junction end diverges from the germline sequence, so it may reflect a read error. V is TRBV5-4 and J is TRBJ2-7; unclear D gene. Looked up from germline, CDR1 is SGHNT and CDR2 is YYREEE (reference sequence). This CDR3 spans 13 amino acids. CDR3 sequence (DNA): TGTGCCAGCAGCTTGGAATACTCGGGCCTACGGGACTTC. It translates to CASSLEYSGLRDF.

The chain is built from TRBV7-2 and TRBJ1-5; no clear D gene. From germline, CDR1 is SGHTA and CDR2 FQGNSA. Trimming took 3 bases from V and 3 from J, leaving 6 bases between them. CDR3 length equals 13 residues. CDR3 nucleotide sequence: TGTGCCAGCAGCTTTGGGTACAATCAGCCCCAGCATTTT. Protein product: CASSFGYNQPQHF.

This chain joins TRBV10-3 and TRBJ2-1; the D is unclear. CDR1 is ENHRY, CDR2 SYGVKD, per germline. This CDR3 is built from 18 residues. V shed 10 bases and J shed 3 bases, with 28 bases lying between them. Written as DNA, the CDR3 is TGTGCCACACACGGAGTGGCAGCATCACAGTTAGACTACAATGAGCAGTTCTTC. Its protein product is CATHGVAASQLDYNEQFF.

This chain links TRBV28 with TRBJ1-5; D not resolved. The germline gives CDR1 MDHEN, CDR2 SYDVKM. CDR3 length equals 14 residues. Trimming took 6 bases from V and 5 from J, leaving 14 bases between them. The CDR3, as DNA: TGTGCCAGCAGGTTCCGGACCGATGATCAGCCCCAGCATTTT. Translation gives CASRFRTDDQPQHF. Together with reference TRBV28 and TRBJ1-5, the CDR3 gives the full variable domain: DVKVTQSSRYLVKRTGEKVFLECVQDMDHENMFWYRQDPGLGLRLIYFSYDVKMKEKGDIPEGYSVSREKKERFSLILESASTNQTSMYLCASRFRTDDQPQHFGDGTRLSIL.

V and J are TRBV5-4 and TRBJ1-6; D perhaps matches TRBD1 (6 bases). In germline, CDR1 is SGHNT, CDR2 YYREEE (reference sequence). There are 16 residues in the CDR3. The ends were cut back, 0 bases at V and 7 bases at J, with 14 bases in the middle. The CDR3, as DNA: TGTGCCAGCAGCTTGGCCTCAGGACAGCGGAATTCACCCCTCCACTTT. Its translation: CASSLASGQRNSPLHF.

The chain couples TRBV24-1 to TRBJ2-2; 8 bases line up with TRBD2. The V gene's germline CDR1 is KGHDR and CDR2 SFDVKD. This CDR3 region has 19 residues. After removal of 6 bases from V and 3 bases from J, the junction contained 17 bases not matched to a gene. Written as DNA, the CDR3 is TGTGCCACCAGTACCTCCCCTGGGGGTAGCGGGACCTACACCGGGGAGCTGTTTTTT. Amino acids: CATSTSPGGSGTYTGELFF.

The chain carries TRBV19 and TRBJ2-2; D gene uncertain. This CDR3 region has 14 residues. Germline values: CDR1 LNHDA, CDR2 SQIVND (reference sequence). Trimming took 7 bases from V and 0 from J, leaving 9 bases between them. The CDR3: CASKLTTNTGELFF. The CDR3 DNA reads TGTGCCAGTAAATTGACCACGAACACCGGGGAGCTGTTTTTT.

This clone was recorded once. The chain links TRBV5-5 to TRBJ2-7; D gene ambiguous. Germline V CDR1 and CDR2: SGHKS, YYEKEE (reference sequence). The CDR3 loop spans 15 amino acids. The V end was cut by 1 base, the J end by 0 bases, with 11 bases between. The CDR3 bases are TGTGCCAGCAGCTTGTTATTGAGCGTCTCCTACGAGCAGTACTTC. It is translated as CASSLLLSVSYEQYF. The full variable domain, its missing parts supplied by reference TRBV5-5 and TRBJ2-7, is DAGVTQSPTHLIKTRGQQVTLRCSPISGHKSVSWYQQVLGQGPQFIFQYYEKEERGRGNFPDRFSARQFPNYSSELNVNALLLGDSALYLCASSLLLSVSYEQYFGPGTRLTVT.